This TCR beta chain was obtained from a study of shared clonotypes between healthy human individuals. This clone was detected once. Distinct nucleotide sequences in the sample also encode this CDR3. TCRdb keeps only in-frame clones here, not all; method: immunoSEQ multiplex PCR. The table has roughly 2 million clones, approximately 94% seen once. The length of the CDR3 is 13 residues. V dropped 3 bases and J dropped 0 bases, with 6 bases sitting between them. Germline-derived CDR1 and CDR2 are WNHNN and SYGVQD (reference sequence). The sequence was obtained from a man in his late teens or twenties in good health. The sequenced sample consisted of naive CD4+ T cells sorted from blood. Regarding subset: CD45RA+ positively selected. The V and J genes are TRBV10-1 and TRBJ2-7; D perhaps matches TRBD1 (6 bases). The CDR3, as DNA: TGCGCCAGCAGTGAAGGGGGCTCCTACGAGCAGTACTTC. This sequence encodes CASSEGGSYEQYF.